What follows are 24 T cell receptor beta chains derived from one specimen sequenced in a study of response to subunit inactivated influenza vaccine. TCRdb re-analysed the RT-PCR reads in MiXCR, keeping a single row per CDR3 protein. Here the sample spans about 620,000 distinct CDR3 sequences, approximately 10% being singletons. These data were also reused for a study on T cells expressing NK-cell markers. This second study says: With UMIs, 5'RACE template switching was used to make TCR beta cDNA.

The sequencing used PBMCs from blood, collected on the day of vaccination. The receptors here all came from a man aged 45 to 65 who received an inactivated influenza vaccine.

The J gene is TRBJ1-5, the V gene TRBV5-6, with D possibly TRBD1 on 5 matching bases. This CDR3 comprises 16 residues. Germline-derived CDR1 and CDR2 are SGHDT and YYEEEE. The V and J ends lost 3 bases and 4 bases respectively, with 17 bases between them. The CDR3 is CASSSTRGRQNQPQHF. CDR3 sequence (DNA): TGTGCCAGCAGCTCCACCCGGGGACGGCAGAATCAGCCCCAGCATTTT.

The J gene is TRBJ1-5, the V gene TRBV3-1; D unclear. Trimming shortened V by 10 bases and J by 2 bases, and 18 bases separated the two germline ends. The germline gives CDR1 LGHDT, CDR2 YNNKEL (reference sequence). CDR3 length: 15 amino acids. The chain's CDR3 is CATTQTSGGNQPQHF. CDR3 sequence (DNA): TGTGCCACCACCCAAACCTCAGGTGGCAATCAGCCCCAGCATTTT.

This clonotype was recorded many times. The rearrangement links TRBV29-1 to TRBJ2-3; a possible D gene is TRBD2 (5 bases). The CDR3 totals 13 residues. Trimming took off 7 bases at V and 0 bases at J, with 11 bases between the two ends. The V gene's germline CDR1 is SQVTM and CDR2 ANQGSEA. In nucleotides, the CDR3 is TGCAGCGGATCCGGGGTTAGCACAGATACGCAGTATTTT. It translates to CSGSGVSTDTQYF.

This clonotype was seen a handful of times. The chain is built from TRBV5-1 and TRBJ2-6; the D gene is possibly TRBD1 (5 bases). Trimming took off 2 bases at V and 0 bases at J, with 18 bases between the two ends. The CDR3 has 19 amino acids. Germline V gives CDR1 SGHRS, CDR2 YFSETQ. The CDR3 DNA follows: TGCGCCAGCAGCTTAAACTTTGACAGTGTCGGCTCTGGGGCCAACGTCCTGACTTTC. Translation: CASSLNFDSVGSGANVLTF.

This clonotype was recorded many times. The chain combines TRBV10-3 with TRBJ2-7, with 7 bases matching TRBD2. Germline values: CDR1 ENHRY, CDR2 SYGVKD. The V and J ends lost 2 bases and 4 bases, in that order; junction bases with no gene match: 5. There are 14 residues in the CDR3. This CDR3 reads CAISEGLGTYEQYF. DNA for the CDR3: TGTGCCATCAGTGAGGGACTAGGGACTTACGAGCAGTACTTC.

This clonotype was counted at least ten times. The chain carries TRBV12-3 or TRBV12-4 and TRBJ2-7; D is ambiguous. V lost 4 bases and J lost 5, with 15 bases in between. This CDR3 spans 14 amino acids. The CDR3 DNA sequence: TGTGCCAGCAGTTACATTACACCGCAACACGAGCAGTACTTC. The encoded protein is CASSYITPQHEQYF.

At least ten counts were recorded for this clonotype. The chain employs TRBV11-1 and TRBJ1-2; 9 nucleotides line up with TRBD1. The trim removed 1 base at V and 0 bases at J, leaving 15 bases unmatched. The CDR3 consists of 20 residues. The V gene's germline CDR1 is SGHAT and CDR2 FQDESV (reference sequence). The CDR3 DNA follows: TGTGCCAGCAGCTTAGTAAGCCTTTGGGACAGGGAACCGCCTAACTATGGCTACACCTTC. Protein sequence: CASSLVSLWDREPPNYGYTF.

This clonotype was detected a few times. The chain is built from TRBV10-3 and TRBJ1-2, with TRBD1 matching 8 bases. CDR1 and CDR2 from the germline V gene are ENHRY and SYGVKD. Trimming took 11 bases from V and 1 from J; bases not matched to a gene: 6. The CDR3 has 13 residues. CDR3 DNA: TGTGCCGCTTCCGACAGGGGTAACTATGGCTACACCTTC. Translation gives CAASDRGNYGYTF.

About this clonotype itself: Being one base from a much bigger clone, this may be a read error. V and J are TRBV25-1 and TRBJ1-1; D ambiguous. V lost 2 bases and J lost 1, with 2 bases in between. Germline V gives CDR1 MGHDK, CDR2 SYGVNS. The CDR3 consists of 12 residues. CDR3 residues: CASSEENTEAFF. The DNA for the CDR3 is TGTGCCAGCAGTGAAGAGAACACTGAAGCTTTCTTT.

In its sample, this clonotype was seen many times. The V call is TRBV5-1, the J call TRBJ1-2; 9 positions match TRBD1. The germline CDR1 and CDR2 sequences are SGHRS and YFSETQ. The CDR3 consists of 14 residues. J was trimmed by 2 bases and V by 4 bases; bases with no gene match: 3. The CDR3, as DNA: TGCGCCAGCAGCACCGGGACAGGGAACTATGGCTACACCTTC. It is translated as CASSTGTGNYGYTF.

There are a few counts of this clonotype. The CDR3 is CASSDRDRHNEQFF. The CDR3 nucleotides read TGTGCCAGCAGCGACCGGGACCGCCACAATGAGCAGTTCTTC. This chain connects TRBV4-2 to TRBJ2-1; TRBD1 or TRBD2 may be the D gene (5 bases each). Germline V gene data show CDR1 as LGHNA and CDR2 as YNFKEQ. The CDR3 runs 14 residues. The V gene lost 5 bases and the J gene lost 5 bases, with 13 bases spanning the gap.

This clonotype was recorded many times. This chain joins TRBV20-1 and TRBJ1-5, with TRBD1 matching 7 bases. After removal of 5 bases from V and 4 bases from J, the junction contained 2 bases not matched to a gene. CDR1 and CDR2 (germline): DFQATT, SNEGSKA (reference sequence). CDR3 length equals 12 residues. The CDR3 reads CSAGTANQPQHF. The CDR3 DNA reads TGCAGTGCTGGGACAGCTAATCAGCCCCAGCATTTT.

This clonotype has just a few counts. The chain links TRBV28 to TRBJ2-1; 11 nucleotides align to TRBD2. The CDR3 totals 18 residues. The trim removed 2 bases at V and 1 base at J, leaving 7 bases unmatched. Germline values: CDR1 MDHEN, CDR2 SYDVKM. CDR3 sequence reads: CASSLPLRTSGSYNEQFF. CDR3 coding DNA: TGTGCCAGCAGTTTACCACTACGGACTAGCGGGTCCTACAATGAGCAGTTCTTC.

This clonotype appeared a few times. The chain couples TRBV7-2 to TRBJ2-7, with no clear D. Germline V gene data show CDR1 as SGHTA and CDR2 as FQGNSA. There are 15 residues in the CDR3. The V end lost 7 bases, the J end lost 2 bases, and 18 bases lay between the germline ends. The CDR3 DNA follows: TGTGCCAGCACCCCGGTGAGCATCCCACCCTACGAGCAGTACTTC. This codes for CASTPVSIPPYEQYF.

This clonotype occurred a few times. This chain links TRBV7-9 with TRBJ2-5; the D is unclear. The CDR3 sequence is 15 residues long. CDR1 is SEHNR and CDR2 is FQNEAQ in the germline V gene (reference sequence). Trimming took off 0 bases at V and 1 base at J, with 9 bases between the two ends. Here the CDR3 reads CASSLAISSQETQYF. CDR3 coding DNA: TGTGCCAGCAGCTTAGCGATATCGTCCCAAGAGACCCAGTACTTC.

This clonotype was counted ten times or more. The V gene is TRBV5-5, the J gene TRBJ2-1; 11 positions match TRBD2. The germline V gene has CDR1 SGHKS and CDR2 YYEKEE (reference sequence). The CDR3 runs 16 residues. V trimming: 0 bases; J trimming: 3 bases; junction bases outside the gene matches: 2. This CDR3 reads CASSLEGTSGYNEQFF. The CDR3 DNA sequence: TGTGCCAGCAGCTTGGAAGGGACTAGCGGCTACAATGAGCAGTTCTTC.

This rearrangement joins TRBV4-2 to TRBJ2-1; 8 bases are shared with TRBD2. Germline loops: CDR1 LGHNA, CDR2 YNFKEQ. The CDR3 length is 16 residues. The junction had 14 bases not matched to a gene; V was cut back by 3 bases and J by 10 bases. CDR3 DNA sequence: TGTGCCAGCAGCCACCCCCTCCTTGGGACTAGAGGCGAGCAGTTCTTC. It encodes CASSHPLLGTRGEQFF.

The chain recombines TRBV10-3 with TRBJ2-7; possible D gene TRBD2, 6 bases. The CDR3 is 13 amino acids. Germline V lookup: CDR1 ENHRY, CDR2 SYGVKD. V lost 6 bases and J lost 5, with 14 bases in between. The CDR3 reads CAIRAGPGDEQYF. CDR3 nucleotides: TGTGCCATCAGAGCAGGGCCGGGGGACGAGCAGTACTTC.

This clonotype was detected once. V and J are TRBV4-3 and TRBJ2-2; D not resolved. Germline V gene data show CDR1 as LGHNA and CDR2 as YSLEER. Trimming left V 4 bases short and J 3 bases short, with 21 bases between. The CDR3 runs 18 residues. CDR3 DNA: TGCGCCAGCAGCCCGTTGTGGGTATCAGTAGAGGACACCGGGGAGCTGTTTTTT. Encoded protein: CASSPLWVSVEDTGELFF.

The chain couples TRBV20-1 to TRBJ2-1, with TRBD2 matching 14 bases. The length of the CDR3 is 14 residues. From germline, CDR1 is DFQATT and CDR2 SNEGSKA (reference sequence). The chain's CDR3 is CTEEGLAGDNEQFF. CDR3 DNA sequence: TGCACTGAGGAGGGACTAGCGGGAGACAATGAGCAGTTCTTC.

The chain has TRBV20-1 and TRBJ1-2, with 7 bases matching TRBD1. The germline gives CDR1 DFQATT, CDR2 SNEGSKA (reference sequence). The CDR3 runs to 13 residues. V lost 2 bases to trimming and J lost 8 bases; unmatched junction nucleotides: 8. The DNA of the CDR3 is TGCAGTGCTAGACTAACAGGGGTTCAGGGCTACACCTTC. Residues: CSARLTGVQGYTF.

This clonotype was picked up many times. The V gene is TRBV29-1, the J gene TRBJ1-2, with D maybe TRBD1 (6 bases). Germline-derived CDR1 and CDR2 are SQVTM and ANQGSEA. The CDR3 extends over 14 amino acids. V shed 7 bases and J shed 0 bases, with 15 bases lying between them. The CDR3 region is CSADRGGTNYGYTF. The CDR3 DNA reads TGCAGCGCTGATAGGGGGGGTACTAACTATGGCTACACCTTC.

This clonotype was counted a few times. CDR3 DNA sequence: TGTGCCAGCAGTTACTCGAGGTTTACGGGGCCCTCAGCCAAAAACATTCAGTACTTC. As protein: CASSYSRFTGPSAKNIQYF. The chain is built from TRBV6-5 and TRBJ2-4; D possibly matches TRBD1 or TRBD2 (5 bases each). Germline loops: CDR1 MNHEY, CDR2 SVGAGI. CDR3 size: 19 residues. Trimming stripped 0 bases from V and 0 bases from J, with 18 bases between.

The chain uses TRBV20-1 and TRBJ1-5; 7 nucleotides agree with TRBD1. Germline trimming cut 7 bases from V and 4 bases from J; bases unmatched to any gene: 10. The CDR3 runs to 14 residues. Germline assignment: CDR1 DFQATT and CDR2 SNEGSKA (reference sequence). As DNA, the CDR3 is TGCAGTGGGAAGACAGGGTGGAGAAATCAGCCCCAGCATTTT. Translation: CSGKTGWRNQPQHF.